The clone carrying this T cell receptor beta chain appeared many times. What it recognizes is unknown. This entry is derived from a study of response to subunit inactivated influenza vaccine. Study findings and constraints: It was suggested by the authors that few new T cells are recruited by each seasonal influenza vaccination.

In TCRdb, the RT-PCR reads were re-called with MiXCR into one record per CDR3 protein. Of 650,000 to 850,000 distinct CDR3 sequences in the sample, about 14% were seen once. The CDR3 sequence is 16 residues long. CDR1 and CDR2 from the germline V gene are SGHDT and YYEEEE. Losses at the gene ends were 4 bases for V and 1 base for J; bases not matched to a gene: 6. The chain employs TRBV5-6 and TRBJ2-2; 8 bases match TRBD1. This sequence was found in a man between 45 and 60 years old who received an inactivated influenza vaccine. The sample here was PBMCs from blood, taken 14 days before vaccination. Here the CDR3 DNA reads TGTGCCAGCAGCCTCACAGGGGGACGGAACACCGGGGAGCTGTTTTTT. Protein product: CASSLTGGRNTGELFF.